The clone carrying this TCR beta chain was found once. Its antigen is still unknown. This sample stems from a study of vaccination effects on CD4 cells after COVID-19. Whole-study context: Antigen-specific CD4+ T cells were expanded (with viral peptide pools) by the ViraFEST assay ahead of sequencing.

TCRdb keeps only in-frame clones here, not all; method: immunoSEQ multiplex PCR. The sample contains about 37,000 clones, 65% to 75% of which appear only once. Trimming cost V 4 bases and J 0 bases, with 14 bases left between them. The germline gives CDR1 SGDLS, CDR2 YYNGEE. This CDR3 is 16 amino acids long. The authors isolated CD4+ T cells after around 10 days of culture. The V call is TRBV9, the J call TRBJ1-3; tentative D call: TRBD1 (6 bases). Sample: CD4+ T cells from PBMCs cultured without peptide, taken before COVID-19 vaccination. This TCR came from a human donor who received a COVID-19 vaccine. CDR3 sequence (DNA): TGTGCCAGCAGCAAACAGGGAATTAGCTCTGGAAACACCATATATTTT. Protein sequence: CASSKQGISSGNTIYF.